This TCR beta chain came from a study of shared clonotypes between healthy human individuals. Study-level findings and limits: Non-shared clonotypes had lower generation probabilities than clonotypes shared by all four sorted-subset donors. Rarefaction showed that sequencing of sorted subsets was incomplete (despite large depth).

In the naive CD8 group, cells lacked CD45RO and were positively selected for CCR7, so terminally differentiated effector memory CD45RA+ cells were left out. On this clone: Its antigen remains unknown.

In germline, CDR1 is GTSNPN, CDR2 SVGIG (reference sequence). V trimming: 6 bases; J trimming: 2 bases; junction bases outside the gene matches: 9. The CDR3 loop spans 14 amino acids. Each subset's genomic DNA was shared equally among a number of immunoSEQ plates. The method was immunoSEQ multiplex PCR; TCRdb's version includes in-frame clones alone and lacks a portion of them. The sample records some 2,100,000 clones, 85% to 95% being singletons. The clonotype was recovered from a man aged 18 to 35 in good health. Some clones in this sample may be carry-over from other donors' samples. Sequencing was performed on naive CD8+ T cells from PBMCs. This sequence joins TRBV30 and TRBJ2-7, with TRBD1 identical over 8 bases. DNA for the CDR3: TGTGCCTGCAATGACAGGGGAGGACCCTACGAGCAGTACTTC. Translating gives CACNDRGGPYEQYF.